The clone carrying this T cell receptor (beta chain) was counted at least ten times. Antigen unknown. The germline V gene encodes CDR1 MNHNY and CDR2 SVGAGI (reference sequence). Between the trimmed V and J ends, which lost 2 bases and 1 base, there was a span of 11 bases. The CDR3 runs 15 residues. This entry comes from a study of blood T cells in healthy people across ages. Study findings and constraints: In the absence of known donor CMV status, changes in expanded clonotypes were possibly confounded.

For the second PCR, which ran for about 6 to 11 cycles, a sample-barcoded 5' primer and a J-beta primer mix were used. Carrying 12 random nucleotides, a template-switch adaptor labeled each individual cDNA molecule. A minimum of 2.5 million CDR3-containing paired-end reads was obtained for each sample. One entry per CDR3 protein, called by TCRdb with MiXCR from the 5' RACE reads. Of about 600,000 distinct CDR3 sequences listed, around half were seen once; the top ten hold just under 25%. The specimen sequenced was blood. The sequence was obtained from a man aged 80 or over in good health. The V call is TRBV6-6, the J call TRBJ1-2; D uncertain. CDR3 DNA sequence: TGTGCCAGCAGTTACGCGGCGGAGGTTAACTATGGCTACACCTTC. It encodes CASSYAAEVNYGYTF.